A single TCR beta chain is shown here with its context. No antigen is known for it. The data were taken from a study of vaccination and CD4 T cells after COVID-19. Study-level background: The authors exposed cells to overlapping spike peptides derived from SARS-CoV-2, HCoV-NL63, HCoV-OC43 and HCoV-229E.

This CDR3 is built from 14 residues. V shed 6 bases, J shed 7 bases, and the junction held 5 bases outside the gene matches. The V gene's germline CDR1 is LNHDA and CDR2 SQIVND (reference sequence). Treatment specified: approximately nine-day PBMC culture with coronavirus spike peptide pools or control peptides (ViraFEST assay). CD4+ T cells of the unexposed donor were collected before the COVID-19 pandemic (2011-2018). The assay that was used to sequence DNA from cultured CD4+ T cells was the Oncomine TCR Beta short-read assay. TCRdb passed the PCR reads through MiXCR, listing each CDR3 protein once. Among 4,500 to 5,500 distinct CDR3 sequences, approximately 39% were seen once, and the ten largest hold about 43%.

Sequencing was carried out using CD4+ T cells from blood, cultured in vitro. The chain has TRBV19 and TRBJ1-6, with 8 bases fitting TRBD1. The receptor was isolated from a human donor in good health. The CDR3 region is CASSPDRENSPLHF. DNA of the CDR3: TGTGCCAGTAGCCCGGACAGGGAGAATTCACCCCTCCACTTT.